Following are 25 T cell receptor beta chains from one sample sequenced in a study of T-cell memory formation after mild COVID-19. TCRdb reprocessed the 5' RACE reads with MiXCR, giving one entry per CDR3 protein. This table has roughly 350,000 distinct CDR3 sequences, 12% to 15% appearing once. The sample was PBMCs or a T cell subset sorted from them (not recorded which). The receptors were sampled from a man aged 18-30 years who had mild COVID-19 (a few samples of this study predate the infection). Cell type and time point are not known.

This clonotype showed up just a few times. The chain recombines TRBV20-1 with TRBJ2-5; a possible D gene is TRBD1 (5 bases). The length of the CDR3 is 14 residues. Trimming pared 3 bases from V and 5 bases from J, leaving 16 bases between. Germline CDR1 is DFQATT and CDR2 is SNEGSKA (reference sequence). DNA for the CDR3: TGCAGTGCTAGTCGTGACAGAAGATTGGAGACCCAGTACTTC. Protein product: CSASRDRRLETQYF.

Only a few counts were recorded for this clonotype. The V and J genes are TRBV2 and TRBJ2-1; 11 nucleotides align to TRBD2. The CDR3 totals 17 residues. The germline V gene encodes CDR1 SNHLY and CDR2 FYNNEI. V lost 8 bases and J lost 1; bases outside the gene matches: 10. Here the CDR3 reads CASPRSGGAVSYNEQFF. The CDR3 DNA reads TGTGCCAGCCCCCGTAGCGGGGGGGCCGTTTCCTACAATGAGCAGTTCTTC.

This clonotype has a handful of counts. The chain links TRBV10-3 to TRBJ1-1; D uncertain. V lost 9 bases to trimming and J lost 6 bases, with 11 bases between them. The germline V gene has CDR1 ENHRY and CDR2 SYGVKD. The CDR3 is made up of 11 amino acids. The CDR3: CAITQNSEAFF. Here the CDR3 DNA reads TGTGCCATTACCCAGAATTCTGAAGCTTTCTTT.

This CDR3 is CSAREAGAYGYTF. The DNA of the CDR3 is TGCAGTGCTAGAGAAGCAGGGGCCTATGGCTACACCTTC. The rearrangement links TRBV20-1 to TRBJ1-2; tentative D call: TRBD1 (6 bases). In germline, CDR1 is DFQATT, CDR2 SNEGSKA (reference sequence). The length of the CDR3 is 13 residues. V was trimmed by 0 bases and J by 4 bases, leaving 9 bases between them.

Only a few counts were recorded for this clonotype. The chain combines TRBV6-2 or TRBV6-3 with TRBJ2-5; TRBD2 agrees at 9 bases. Germline CDR1 and CDR2: MNHEY and SVGEGT. Losses at the gene ends were 6 bases for V and 7 bases for J; bases not matched to a gene: 12. The CDR3 covers 15 residues. CDR3 region: CASSLLLAGWGTQYF. CDR3 DNA: TGTGCCAGCAGCCTGCTTCTAGCGGGGTGGGGGACCCAGTACTTC.

This clonotype has a count of ten or more. The chain uses TRBV11-2 and TRBJ2-3; D is perhaps TRBD1 (5 bases). Germline CDR1 is SGHAT and CDR2 is FQNNGV. The CDR3 is 15 residues long. V was cut by 8 bases and J by 0 bases, with 15 bases left in between. CDR3 sequence: CASGLQDPSTDTQYF. The CDR3 coding sequence is TGTGCCAGCGGGTTACAGGACCCTAGCACAGATACGCAGTATTTT.

This clonotype was detected only a few times. The chain has TRBV29-1 and TRBJ1-2, with D uncertain. This CDR3 spans 14 amino acids. Trimming left V 6 bases short and J 2 bases short, with 16 bases between. Germline V CDR1 and CDR2: SQVTM, ANQGSEA. This CDR3 reads CSVQRKGLNYGYTF. CDR3 sequence (DNA): TGCAGCGTCCAGCGGAAAGGGCTGAACTATGGCTACACCTTC.

This clonotype was detected only once. The chain employs TRBV12-3 or TRBV12-4 and TRBJ1-2; 9 bases map to TRBD1. CDR3 length: 15 residues. V lost 0 bases, J lost 4 bases, and 3 bases stayed unmatched. CDR3 DNA: TGTGCCAGCAGTTTAGCCGGACAGGGGTCCTATGGCTACACCTTC. Translated: CASSLAGQGSYGYTF.

This chain joins TRBV7-9 and TRBJ1-5, with 7 nucleotides matching TRBD1. Per germline, CDR1 SEHNR and CDR2 FQNEAQ (reference sequence). The CDR3 sequence is 15 residues long. The junction had 13 bases not matched to a gene; V was cut back by 5 bases and J by 9 bases. The CDR3 region is CASSLSQGGAGPQHF. The CDR3 DNA is TGTGCCAGCAGCCTCAGCCAGGGGGGAGCTGGGCCCCAGCATTTT.

V usage is TRBV6-2 or TRBV6-3 and J usage is TRBJ2-7; tentatively, D is TRBD1 (5 bases). The CDR3 spans 16 residues. The V end lost 8 bases, the J end lost 3 bases, and 23 bases lay between the germline ends. The germline V gene has CDR1 MNHEY and CDR2 SVGEGT. CDR3 protein: CASRTRLTEHFYEQYV. The CDR3 DNA reads TGTGCCAGCCGAACTCGCCTGACAGAGCACTTCTACGAGCAGTACGTC.

This clonotype was counted ten times or more. The chain uses TRBV5-1 and TRBJ2-7; D is possibly TRBD1 (6 bases). The germline V gene encodes CDR1 SGHRS and CDR2 YFSETQ. Trimming took off 4 bases at V and 7 bases at J, with 15 bases between the two ends. The CDR3 has 13 residues. DNA for the CDR3: TGCGCCAGCAGCGGGGACAAGAGGAGGGAGCAGTACTTC. Its protein is CASSGDKRREQYF.

V usage is TRBV20-1 and J usage is TRBJ1-2; weak D call: TRBD1 (5 bases). Trimming removed 3 bases at V and 3 bases at J, with 17 bases between. Per the germline V gene, CDR1 is DFQATT and CDR2 is SNEGSKA (reference sequence). This CDR3 is 15 amino acids long. The CDR3 region has the DNA TGCAGTGCTAGCCCGGCAGGGTCTAACCACTATGGCTACACCTTC. Its translation is CSASPAGSNHYGYTF.

This clonotype was found many times. The CDR3 bases are TGTGCCAGCAGTTACTCCCGGAGCAATCAGCCCCAGCATTTT. It translates to CASSYSRSNQPQHF. The chain links TRBV6-2 or TRBV6-3 to TRBJ1-5; D unresolved. The CDR3 runs to 14 residues. Germline V lookup: CDR1 MNHEY, CDR2 SVGEGT. V was clipped by 0 bases and J by 1 base, with 4 bases between them.

This clonotype was counted between two and nine times. The V gene is TRBV6-5, the J gene TRBJ2-7; D not certain. This CDR3 contains 14 residues. Germline lookup yields CDR1 MNHEY and CDR2 SVGAGI. Trimming removed 2 bases at V and 1 base at J, with 9 bases between. The CDR3 loop reads CASSYGFRSYEQYF. The CDR3 DNA sequence: TGTGCCAGCAGTTACGGTTTTAGGTCCTACGAGCAGTACTTC.

The chain is built from TRBV19 and TRBJ2-1, with D unclear. This CDR3 has 15 residues. Germline loops: CDR1 LNHDA, CDR2 SQIVND (reference sequence). The ends were cut back, 6 bases at V and 0 bases at J, with 12 bases in the middle. The CDR3 sequence: CASREAHISYNEQFF. The CDR3 DNA follows: TGTGCCAGTAGAGAGGCTCATATCTCCTACAATGAGCAGTTCTTC.

Many counts were recorded for this clonotype. This sequence joins TRBV5-1 and TRBJ2-1; 13 nucleotides match TRBD2. The CDR3 has 15 residues. V shed 0 bases, J shed 8 bases, and the junction held 2 bases outside the gene matches. Germline V gene lookup returns CDR1 SGHRS and CDR2 YFSETQ. The DNA for the CDR3 is TGCGCCAGCAGCTTGGGGACTAGCGGGGGTCATGAGCAGTTCTTC. This sequence encodes CASSLGTSGGHEQFF.

This clonotype turned up a few times. The chain carries TRBV6-2 or TRBV6-3 and TRBJ2-4; D is unclear. V lost 2 bases and J lost 0, with 8 bases in between. In germline, CDR1 is MNHEY, CDR2 SVGEGT. This CDR3 is built from 15 residues. Here the CDR3 reads CASSYQKLAKNIQYF. The CDR3 DNA sequence: TGTGCCAGCAGTTACCAGAAATTAGCCAAAAACATTCAGTACTTC.

The chain employs TRBV5-1 and TRBJ1-6; 7 nucleotides match TRBD1. The CDR3 sequence is 14 residues long. Germline-derived CDR1 and CDR2 are SGHRS and YFSETQ. The trim removed 4 bases at V and 5 bases at J, leaving 3 bases unmatched. The CDR3 here is CASSQQGNNSPLHF. The CDR3 DNA reads TGCGCCAGCAGCCAACAGGGGAATAATTCACCCCTCCACTTT. The variable domain in full, with the rest retrieved from reference TRBV5-1 and TRBJ1-6, is KAGVTQTPRYLIKTRGQQVTLSCSPISGHRSVSWYQQTPGQGLQFLFEYFSETQRNKGNFPGRFSGRQFSNSRSEMNVSTLELGDSALYLCASSQQGNNSPLHFGNGTRLTVT.

The table lists this clonotype with a few counts. The chain combines TRBV7-6 with TRBJ2-4; possible D gene TRBD1, 5 bases. The CDR3 loop spans 15 amino acids. Germline V gene lookup returns CDR1 SGHVS and CDR2 FNYEAQ. V was pared by 5 bases and J by 3 bases, with 14 bases between. CDR3 in DNA: TGTGCCAGCAGCCCCCTGGAAGGGGTCAAAAACATTCAGTACTTC. Its translation is CASSPLEGVKNIQYF.

This clonotype has at least ten counts. V and J are TRBV3-1 and TRBJ1-2, with a weak D call TRBD1 (5 bases). The CDR3 extends over 11 amino acids. CDR1 LGHDT and CDR2 YNNKEL come from the germline V gene (reference sequence). Deletions cut 2 bases from V and 7 bases from J, with 5 bases between. The CDR3 DNA is TGTGCCAGCAGCCAAAGGGGTGGCTACACCTTC. It encodes CASSQRGGYTF.

In this sample, this clonotype turned up a few times. This chain links TRBV5-1 with TRBJ1-2; 12 bases align to TRBD1. The J segment lost 6 bases and the V segment lost 4 bases, leaving 7 bases of the junction unmatched. The CDR3 extends over 15 amino acids. Germline loops: CDR1 SGHRS, CDR2 YFSETQ. CDR3 in amino acids: CASSIGTGGINGYTF. The CDR3 region has the DNA TGCGCCAGCAGCATAGGGACAGGGGGCATCAATGGCTACACCTTC. The whole variable domain, remainder taken from reference TRBV5-1 and TRBJ1-2, is KAGVTQTPRYLIKTRGQQVTLSCSPISGHRSVSWYQQTPGQGLQFLFEYFSETQRNKGNFPGRFSGRQFSNSRSEMNVSTLELGDSALYLCASSIGTGGINGYTFGSGTRLTVV.

In its sample, this clonotype was seen many times. The chain combines TRBV12-3 or TRBV12-4 with TRBJ2-1; 10 bases are a match to TRBD2. The length of the CDR3 is 16 residues. Trimming removed 5 bases from V and 10 bases from J; junction bases left unmatched: 14. The CDR3 region has the DNA TGTGCCAGCAGTCCATTCGGGAGCGGGGGGGCGCAGGAGCAGTTCTTC. This translates into CASSPFGSGGAQEQFF.

This clonotype occurred a few times. CDR3 nucleotides: TGTGCCAGCTCACCACGGGCCACCACAGATACGCAGTATTTT. Encoded protein: CASSPRATTDTQYF. The chain has TRBV18 and TRBJ2-3; the D is unclear. V dropped 1 base and J dropped 2 bases, with 7 bases sitting between them. This CDR3 is built from 14 residues. In germline, CDR1 is KGHSH, CDR2 LQKENI.

This clonotype was observed at least ten times. The chain combines TRBV28 with TRBJ2-7; 9 nucleotides line up with TRBD1. The V gene end was trimmed by 4 bases and the J gene end by 4 bases; junction bases not matched to a gene: 11. The CDR3 has 16 amino acids. Germline lookup yields CDR1 MDHEN and CDR2 SYDVKM. The CDR3 region has the DNA TGTGCCAGCAGTTACGCCCCCGGGACAGGGTCTTACGAGCAGTACGTC. This sequence encodes CASSYAPGTGSYEQYV.

In its sample, this clonotype was seen many times. The chain couples TRBV7-9 to TRBJ2-3, with 9 bases that match TRBD2. The V gene's germline CDR1 is SEHNR and CDR2 FQNEAQ (reference sequence). V trimming: 5 bases; J trimming: 5 bases; junction bases outside the gene matches: 17. There are 18 residues in the CDR3. CDR3 nucleotide sequence: TGTGCCAGCAGCCCCAAGGGTAGCGGGGGCGCCGGGGGAGATACGCAGTATTTT. Translation gives CASSPKGSGGAGGDTQYF.